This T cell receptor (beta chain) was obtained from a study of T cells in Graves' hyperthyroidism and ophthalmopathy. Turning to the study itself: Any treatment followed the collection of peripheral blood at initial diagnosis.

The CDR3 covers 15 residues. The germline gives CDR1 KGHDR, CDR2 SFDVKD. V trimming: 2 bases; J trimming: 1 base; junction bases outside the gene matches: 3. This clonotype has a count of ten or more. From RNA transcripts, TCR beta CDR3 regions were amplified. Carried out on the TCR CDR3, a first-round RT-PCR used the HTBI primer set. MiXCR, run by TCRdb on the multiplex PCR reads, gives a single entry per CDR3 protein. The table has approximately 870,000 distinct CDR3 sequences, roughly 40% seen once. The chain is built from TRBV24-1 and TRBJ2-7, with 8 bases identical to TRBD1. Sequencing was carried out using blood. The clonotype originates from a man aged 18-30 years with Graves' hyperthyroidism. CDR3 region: CATSDSGTGSYEQYF. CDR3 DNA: TGTGCCACCAGTGATTCCGGGACAGGTTCCTACGAGCAGTACTTC.